Given below is one TCR beta chain in context. TCRdb reprocessed the 5' RACE reads and keeps a single row for each CDR3 protein, giving no DNA. This sample's table reports about 210,000 distinct CDR3 sequences. This record comes from a study of monozygotic twins with inflammatory bowel disease. The CDR3 totals 18 residues. The receptor was derived from a human donor with ulcerative colitis or Crohn's disease, or a healthy co-twin of an affected twin (not recorded which). The chain joins TRBV12-3 or TRBV12-4 to TRBJ2-2; TCRdb indicates TRBD1, and absent DNA this call remains unverified. The sequencing input was blood. The CDR3: CASRSIDWAGSGTGELFF.